What follows describes a single T cell receptor (beta chain). The antigen is undetermined. This CDR3 has 12 amino acids. The V end lost 5 bases, the J end lost 3 bases, and 8 bases lay between the germline ends. Looked up from germline, CDR1 is SGHTA and CDR2 is FQGNSA. The sample belongs to a study of stem cell transplantation in POMP-related autoinflammatory disease. The overall study: The study hypothesized thymoproteasome defects skew the TRB repertoire via impaired CD8+ selection. Before transplant, CD4+ T cells skewed naive and CD8+ proportions were low.

Findings and limits, study-wide: Fewer unique TRB V-J gene pairings were identified in patients with PRAID. In patients with PRAID, every analyzed T-cell subset tended to show lower diversity and higher clonality.

TCRdb keeps only in-frame clones here, not all; method: immunoSEQ multiplex PCR. The sample contains approximately 30,000 clones, about 90% of which appear only once. This receptor was obtained from a human donor with POMP-related autoinflammation and immune dysregulation (PRAID). The sample in question was CD4+ T cells from PBMCs, obtained before stem cell transplantation. This rearrangement joins TRBV7-2 to TRBJ2-7, with D possibly TRBD1 on 5 matching bases. CDR3 DNA sequence: TGTGCCAGCAGCCCGGACATCTACGAGCAGTACTTC. Translation: CASSPDIYEQYF.